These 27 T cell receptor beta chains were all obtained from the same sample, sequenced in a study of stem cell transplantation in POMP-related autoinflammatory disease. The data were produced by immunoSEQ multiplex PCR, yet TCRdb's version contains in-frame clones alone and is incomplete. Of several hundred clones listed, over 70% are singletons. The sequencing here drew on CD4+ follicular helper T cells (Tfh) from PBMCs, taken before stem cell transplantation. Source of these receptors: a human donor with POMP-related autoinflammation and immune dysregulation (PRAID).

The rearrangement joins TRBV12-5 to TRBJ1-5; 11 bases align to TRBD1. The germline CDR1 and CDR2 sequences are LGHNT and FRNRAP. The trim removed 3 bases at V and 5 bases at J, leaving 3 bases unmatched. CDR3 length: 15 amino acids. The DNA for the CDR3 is TGTGCTAGTGGTTTTGGGACAGGGGGACATCAGCCCCAGCATTTT. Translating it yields CASGFGTGGHQPQHF.

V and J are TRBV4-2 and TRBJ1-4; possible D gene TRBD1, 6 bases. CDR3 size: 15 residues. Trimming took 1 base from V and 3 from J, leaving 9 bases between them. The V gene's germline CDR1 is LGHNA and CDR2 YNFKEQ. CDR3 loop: CASSQGQGPNEKLFF. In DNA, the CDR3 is TGTGCCAGCAGCCAAGGTCAGGGGCCTAATGAAAAACTGTTTTTT.

The CDR3 loop is CASSTTGVPNEKLFF. Written as DNA, the CDR3 is TGTGCCAGCAGTACCACAGGGGTGCCTAATGAAAAACTGTTTTTT. The chain employs TRBV25-1 and TRBJ1-4; 7 bases are a match to TRBD1. The CDR3 has 15 amino acids. Germline CDR1 MGHDK, CDR2 SYGVNS. Germline trimming cut 5 bases from V and 3 bases from J; bases unmatched to any gene: 6.

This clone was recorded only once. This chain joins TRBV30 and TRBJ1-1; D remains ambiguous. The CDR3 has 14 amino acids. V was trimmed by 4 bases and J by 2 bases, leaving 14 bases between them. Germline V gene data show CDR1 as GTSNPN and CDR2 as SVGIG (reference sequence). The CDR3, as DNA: TGTGCCTGGACGAGGACGGTTGTAAACACTGAAGCTTTCTTT. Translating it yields CAWTRTVVNTEAFF.

The CDR3 DNA sequence: TGTGCCAGCAGCCACGCAAGGACAGGGGCAAATTCACCCCTCCACTTT. Translating it yields CASSHARTGANSPLHF. The J gene is TRBJ1-6, the V gene TRBV5-4; TRBD1 matches 9 bases. Germline CDR1 is SGHNT and CDR2 is YYREEE (reference sequence). V was pared by 4 bases and J by 7 bases, with 9 bases of the junction left unmatched. There are 16 residues in the CDR3.

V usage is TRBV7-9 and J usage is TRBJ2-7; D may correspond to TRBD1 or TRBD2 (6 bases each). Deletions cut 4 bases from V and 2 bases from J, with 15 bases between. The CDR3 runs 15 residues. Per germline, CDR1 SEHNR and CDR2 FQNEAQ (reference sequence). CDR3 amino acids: CASSWQGGTTYEQYF. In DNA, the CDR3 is TGTGCCAGCAGCTGGCAAGGGGGGACCACCTACGAGCAGTACTTC. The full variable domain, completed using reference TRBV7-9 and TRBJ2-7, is DTGVSQNPRHKITKRGQNVTFRCDPISEHNRLYWYRQTLGQGPEFLTYFQNEAQLEKSRLLSDRFSAERPKGSFSTLEIQRTEQGDSAMYLCASSWQGGTTYEQYFGPGTRLTVT.

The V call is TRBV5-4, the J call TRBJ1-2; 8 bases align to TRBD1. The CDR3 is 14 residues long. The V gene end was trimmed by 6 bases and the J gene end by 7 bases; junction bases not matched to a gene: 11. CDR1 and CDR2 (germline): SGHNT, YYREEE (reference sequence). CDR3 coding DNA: TGTGCCAGCATCGAGGGCAGGGGGCCGGGTGGCTACACCTTC. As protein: CASIEGRGPGGYTF.

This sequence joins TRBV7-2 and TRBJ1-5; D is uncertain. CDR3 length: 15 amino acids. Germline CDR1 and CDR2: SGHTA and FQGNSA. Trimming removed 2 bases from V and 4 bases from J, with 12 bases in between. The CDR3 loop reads CASSLFGGLNQPQHF. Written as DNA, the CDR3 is TGTGCCAGCAGCTTATTCGGCGGGCTGAATCAGCCCCAGCATTTT.

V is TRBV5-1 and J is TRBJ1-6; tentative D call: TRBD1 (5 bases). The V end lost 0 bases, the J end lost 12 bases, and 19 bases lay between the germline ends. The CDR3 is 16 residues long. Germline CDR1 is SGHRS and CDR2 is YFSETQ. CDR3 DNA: TGCGCCAGCAGCTTGGGGGGTCCTAACGCTGGGGGACCCCTCCACTTT. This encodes CASSLGGPNAGGPLHF.

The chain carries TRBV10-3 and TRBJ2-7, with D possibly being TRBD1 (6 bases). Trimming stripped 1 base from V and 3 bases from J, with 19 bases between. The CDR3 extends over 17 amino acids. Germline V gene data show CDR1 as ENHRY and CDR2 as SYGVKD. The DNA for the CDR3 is TGTGCCATCAGTGAGTTGCGGCTGGGGGCTACATTCTACGAGCAGTACTTC. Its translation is CAISELRLGATFYEQYF.

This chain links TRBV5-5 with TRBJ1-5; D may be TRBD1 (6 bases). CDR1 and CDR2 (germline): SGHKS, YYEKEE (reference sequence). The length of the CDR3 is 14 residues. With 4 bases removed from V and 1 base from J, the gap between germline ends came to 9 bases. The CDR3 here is CASSAQGSNQPQHF. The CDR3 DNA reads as TGTGCCAGCAGCGCACAGGGAAGCAATCAGCCCCAGCATTTT.

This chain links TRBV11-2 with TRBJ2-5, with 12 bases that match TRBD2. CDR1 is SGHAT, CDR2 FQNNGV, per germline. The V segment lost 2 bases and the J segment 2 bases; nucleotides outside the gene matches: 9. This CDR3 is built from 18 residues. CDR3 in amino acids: CASSLPILAGGFQETQYF. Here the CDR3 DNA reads TGTGCCAGCAGCTTACCAATACTAGCGGGGGGCTTTCAAGAGACCCAGTACTTC.

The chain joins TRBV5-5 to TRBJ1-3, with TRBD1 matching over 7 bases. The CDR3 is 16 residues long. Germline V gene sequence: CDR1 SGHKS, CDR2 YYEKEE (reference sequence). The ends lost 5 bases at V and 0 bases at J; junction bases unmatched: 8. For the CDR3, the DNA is TGTGCCAGCAGTTGGGACAGACTTCTCTCTGGAAACACCATATATTTT. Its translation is CASSWDRLLSGNTIYF.

CDR3 sequence reads: CASSSEGGQGRDEQYF. Here the CDR3 DNA reads TGTGCCAGCAGCTCCGAGGGGGGGCAGGGGCGAGACGAGCAGTACTTC. V usage is TRBV4-2 and J usage is TRBJ2-7; D is perhaps TRBD2 (7 bases). V was clipped by 5 bases and J by 5 bases, with 22 bases between them. CDR1 and CDR2 from the germline V gene are LGHNA and YNFKEQ. The CDR3 totals 16 residues.

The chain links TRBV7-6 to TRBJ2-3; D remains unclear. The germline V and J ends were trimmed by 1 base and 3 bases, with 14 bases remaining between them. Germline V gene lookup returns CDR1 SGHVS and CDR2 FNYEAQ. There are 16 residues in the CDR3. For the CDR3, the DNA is TGTGCCAGCAGCTTAGGAGCTAGTACTCAAACAGATACGCAGTATTTT. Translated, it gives CASSLGASTQTDTQYF. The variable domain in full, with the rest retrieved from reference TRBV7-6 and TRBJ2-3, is GAGVSQSPRYKVTKRGQDVALRCDPISGHVSLYWYRQALGQGPEFLTYFNYEAQQDKSGLPNDRFSAERPEGSISTLTIQRTEQRDSAMYRCASSLGASTQTDTQYFGPGTRLTVL.

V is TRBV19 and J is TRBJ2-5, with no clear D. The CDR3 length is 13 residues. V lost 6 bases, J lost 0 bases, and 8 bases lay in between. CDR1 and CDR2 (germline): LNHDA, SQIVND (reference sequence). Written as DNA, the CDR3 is TGTGCCAGTAGGACGGCTTACCAAGAGACCCAGTACTTC. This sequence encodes CASRTAYQETQYF.

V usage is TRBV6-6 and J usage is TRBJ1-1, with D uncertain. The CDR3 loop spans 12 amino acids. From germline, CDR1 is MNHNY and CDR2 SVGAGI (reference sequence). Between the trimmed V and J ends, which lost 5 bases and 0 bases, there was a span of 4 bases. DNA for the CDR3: TGTGCCAGCAGTCCGGTGAACACTGAAGCTTTCTTT. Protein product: CASSPVNTEAFF.

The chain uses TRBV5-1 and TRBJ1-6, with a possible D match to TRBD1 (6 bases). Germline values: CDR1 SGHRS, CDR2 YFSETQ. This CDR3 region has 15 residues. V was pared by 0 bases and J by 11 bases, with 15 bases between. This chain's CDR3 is CASSLVGGRGAPLHF. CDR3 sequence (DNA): TGCGCCAGCAGCTTGGTAGGGGGACGGGGGGCACCCCTCCACTTT. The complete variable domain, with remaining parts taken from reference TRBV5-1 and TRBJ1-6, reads KAGVTQTPRYLIKTRGQQVTLSCSPISGHRSVSWYQQTPGQGLQFLFEYFSETQRNKGNFPGRFSGRQFSNSRSEMNVSTLELGDSALYLCASSLVGGRGAPLHFGNGTRLTVT.

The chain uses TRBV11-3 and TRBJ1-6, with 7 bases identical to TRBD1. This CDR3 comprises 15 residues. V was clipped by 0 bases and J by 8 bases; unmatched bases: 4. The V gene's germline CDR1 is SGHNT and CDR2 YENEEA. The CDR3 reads CASSLDGRGYSPLHF. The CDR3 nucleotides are TGTGCCAGCAGCTTAGACGGCAGGGGGTATTCACCCCTCCACTTT.

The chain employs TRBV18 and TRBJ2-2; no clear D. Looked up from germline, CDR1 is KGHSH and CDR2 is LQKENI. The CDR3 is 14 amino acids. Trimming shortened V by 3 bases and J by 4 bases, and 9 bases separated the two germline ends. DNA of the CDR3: TGTGCCAGCTCACCCCCATCGGGCACCGGGGAGCTGTTTTTT. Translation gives CASSPPSGTGELFF.

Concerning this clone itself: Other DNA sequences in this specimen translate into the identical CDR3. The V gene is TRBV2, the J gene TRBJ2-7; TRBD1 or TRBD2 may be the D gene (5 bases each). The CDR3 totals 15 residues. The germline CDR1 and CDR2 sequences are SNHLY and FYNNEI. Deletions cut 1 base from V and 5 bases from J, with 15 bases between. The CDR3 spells CASSEEQGAGNEQYF. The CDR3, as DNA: TGTGCCAGCAGTGAAGAGCAGGGCGCCGGGAACGAGCAGTACTTC. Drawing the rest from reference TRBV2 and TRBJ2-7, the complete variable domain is EPEVTQTPSHQVTQMGQEVILRCVPISNHLYFYWYRQILGQKVEFLVSFYNNEISEKSEIFDDQFSVERPDGSNFTLKIRSTKLEDSAMYFCASSEEQGAGNEQYFGPGTRLTVT.

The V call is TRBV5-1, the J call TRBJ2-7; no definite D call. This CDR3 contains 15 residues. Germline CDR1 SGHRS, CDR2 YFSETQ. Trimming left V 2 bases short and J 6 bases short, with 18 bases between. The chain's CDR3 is CASSLASGLNAEQYF. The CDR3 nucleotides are TGCGCCAGCAGCTTAGCTTCCGGGTTGAACGCCGAGCAGTACTTC.

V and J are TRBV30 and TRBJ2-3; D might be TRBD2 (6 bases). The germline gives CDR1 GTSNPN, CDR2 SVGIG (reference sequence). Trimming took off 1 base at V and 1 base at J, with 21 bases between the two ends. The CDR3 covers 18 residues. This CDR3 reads CAWSDLVGGILGTDTQYF. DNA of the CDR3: TGTGCCTGGAGTGACCTAGTTGGGGGGATACTAGGCACAGATACGCAGTATTTT.

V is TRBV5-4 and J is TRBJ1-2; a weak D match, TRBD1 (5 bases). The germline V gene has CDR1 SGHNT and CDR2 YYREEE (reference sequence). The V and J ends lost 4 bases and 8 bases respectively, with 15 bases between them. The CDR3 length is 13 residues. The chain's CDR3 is CASSPGTESGYTF. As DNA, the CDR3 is TGTGCCAGCAGCCCCGGGACGGAATCAGGCTACACCTTC.

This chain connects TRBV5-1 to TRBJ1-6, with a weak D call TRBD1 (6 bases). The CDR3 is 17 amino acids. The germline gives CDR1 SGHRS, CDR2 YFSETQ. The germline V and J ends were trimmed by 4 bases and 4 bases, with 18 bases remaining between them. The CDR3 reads CASSETPQGQYNSPLHF. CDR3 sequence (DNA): TGCGCCAGCAGCGAGACCCCACAGGGCCAATATAATTCACCCCTCCACTTT.

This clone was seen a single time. As DNA, the CDR3 is TGTGCCAGCTCACCTGCGGCGGGACTAGCGGGGTATAATGAGCAGTTCTTC. Residues: CASSPAAGLAGYNEQFF. The chain links TRBV18 to TRBJ2-1; 13 bases map to TRBD2. Germline CDR1 is KGHSH and CDR2 is LQKENI. V trimming: 3 bases; J trimming: 7 bases; junction bases outside the gene matches: 9. The CDR3 runs to 17 residues.

For the CDR3, the DNA is TGTGCCAGCAGCCATCCTCTAGCGGCTGGGGCCAACGTCCTGACTTTC. The encoded protein is CASSHPLAAGANVLTF. The genes are TRBV4-2 and TRBJ2-6, with 7 positions matching TRBD2. Germline V gene data show CDR1 as LGHNA and CDR2 as YNFKEQ. V gave up 3 bases and J gave up 2 bases; unmatched junction bases: 4. CDR3 length: 16 residues.